These 22 T cell receptor beta chains share one sample of origin, sequenced in a study of T-cell reconstitution after alpha-beta-depleted transplantation in children. Study outcomes and limitations: Newly generated T cells supplied most T-cell counts and diversity one year post-transplant.

No antigens are known for them. Unique molecular identifiers featured in how the TCRbeta library was prepared. TCRdb re-derived calls from the PCR reads in MiXCR, one entry per CDR3 protein. In the table there are some 300,000 distinct CDR3 sequences, about 7.3% of which are singletons. Sequencing used peripheral blood, obtained 360 days after TCRalphabeta/CD19-depleted stem cell transplant. The source is a female patient between 2 and 15 years old who had a stem cell transplant for Fanconi anemia, so the T cells may come from the graft donor.

The table lists this clonotype with a few counts. The gene calls are TRBV5-6 and TRBJ2-5; tentatively, D is TRBD1 (6 bases). CDR3 length equals 13 residues. CDR1 and CDR2 (germline): SGHDT, YYEEEE. Deletions cut 4 bases from V and 4 bases from J, with 11 bases between. The CDR3 bases are TGTGCCAGCAGCCAGGTGGACAGAGAGACCCAGTACTTC. This encodes CASSQVDRETQYF.

As regards this clonotype: A much larger clone differs from this one at a single base, so this may be a read error. The chain links TRBV5-7 to TRBJ2-3; 7 bases map to TRBD1. TRBV5-7 is recorded as an ORF, its role being uncertain. CDR3 size: 15 residues. V was pared by 7 bases and J by 1 base, with 9 bases of the junction left unmatched. As DNA, the CDR3 is TGTGCCAGCGGCCCCGGGACAGTGGGCACAGATACGCAGTATTTT. Translation gives CASGPGTVGTDTQYF.

This clonotype was observed many times. The V gene is TRBV27, the J gene TRBJ2-3; 11 bases are a match to TRBD2. J was trimmed by 3 bases and V by 9 bases; bases with no gene match: 11. The germline V gene encodes CDR1 MNHEY and CDR2 SMNVEV (reference sequence). The CDR3 sequence is 16 residues long. Here the CDR3 DNA reads TGTGCCAGTTCACTATCGGGACTAGCGGTGACAGATACGCAGTATTTT. As protein: CASSLSGLAVTDTQYF.

This clonotype turned up a few times. This chain connects TRBV2 to TRBJ1-1, with D possibly TRBD1 on 5 matching bases. Trimming took off 10 bases at V and 2 bases at J, with 14 bases between the two ends. Germline CDR1 and CDR2: SNHLY and FYNNEI. The length of the CDR3 is 13 residues. CDR3 protein: CATWRGGNTEAFF. CDR3 sequence (DNA): TGTGCCACCTGGAGGGGAGGTAACACTGAAGCTTTCTTT. Supplemented by reference TRBV2 and TRBJ1-1, the full variable domain reads EPEVTQTPSHQVTQMGQEVILRCVPISNHLYFYWYRQILGQKVEFLVSFYNNEISEKSEIFDDQFSVERPDGSNFTLKIRSTKLEDSAMYFCATWRGGNTEAFFGQGTRLTVV.

In this sample, this clonotype turned up many times. This rearrangement joins TRBV7-9 to TRBJ2-3, with no clear D. Looked up from germline, CDR1 is SEHNR and CDR2 is FQNEAQ (reference sequence). This CDR3 spans 16 amino acids. The V end was cut by 4 bases, the J end by 3 bases, with 17 bases between. Here the CDR3 reads CASSSTHVLGTDTQYF. The DNA for the CDR3 is TGTGCCAGCAGCTCCACACACGTTTTGGGTACAGATACGCAGTATTTT.

The V gene is TRBV6-1, the J gene TRBJ1-4; 7 positions match TRBD1. CDR1 and CDR2 from the germline V gene are MNHNS and SASEGT. Trimming took 6 bases from V and 5 from J; bases not matched to a gene: 9. This CDR3 spans 15 amino acids. As DNA, the CDR3 is TGTGCCAGCAGCGCCGCGGGCAGGGGGAATGAAAAACTGTTTTTT. Protein product: CASSAAGRGNEKLFF.

This clonotype was seen at least ten times. The J gene is TRBJ1-4, the V gene TRBV20-1; D ambiguous. This CDR3 spans 14 amino acids. The ends were cut back, 3 bases at V and 10 bases at J, with 18 bases in the middle. In germline, CDR1 is DFQATT, CDR2 SNEGSKA (reference sequence). The CDR3 coding sequence is TGCAGTGCTAGGGGAGCGGCAGCTTCGGGAAAACTGTTTTTT. This gives the protein CSARGAAASGKLFF.

As concerns this clonotype: This clone may be a read error of a much larger clone one base away. This chain uses TRBV3-1 with TRBJ2-7; D uncertain. The CDR3 has 11 residues. The V gene's germline CDR1 is LGHDT and CDR2 YNNKEL (reference sequence). The V and J ends lost 6 bases and 1 base respectively, with 4 bases between them. CDR3 residues: CASRQSYEQYF. CDR3 coding DNA: TGTGCCAGCAGACAATCCTACGAGCAGTACTTC.

V is TRBV18 and J is TRBJ1-1; D is possibly TRBD1 (5 bases). Germline CDR1 is KGHSH and CDR2 is LQKENI. The CDR3 has 13 residues. V lost 4 bases and J 1 base, leaving 7 bases between the germline ends. CDR3 sequence: CASSRQQNTEAFF. In nucleotides, the CDR3 is TGTGCCAGCTCACGACAGCAGAACACTGAAGCTTTCTTT. Filled out from reference TRBV18 and TRBJ1-1, the complete variable domain reads NAGVMQNPRHLVRRRGQEARLRCSPMKGHSHVYWYRQLPEEGLKFMVYLQKENIIDESGMPKERFSAEFPKEGPSILRIQQVVRGDSAAYFCASSRQQNTEAFFGQGTRLTVV.

Ten or more counts support this clonotype. The chain couples TRBV7-8 to TRBJ2-1; TRBD2 aligns across 7 bases. The V gene end was trimmed by 3 bases and the J gene end by 10 bases; junction bases not matched to a gene: 9. The germline V gene has CDR1 SGHVS and CDR2 FQNEAQ. The CDR3 extends over 14 amino acids. DNA of the CDR3: TGTGCCAGCAGCTTGATCTTGCAGGGAGGGGAGCAGTTCTTC. Protein: CASSLILQGGEQFF.

Details on this clonotype: A read error may explain this, as a much larger clone is one base away. This rearrangement joins TRBV5-5 to TRBJ2-7; 7 bases match TRBD1. The J segment lost 3 bases and the V segment lost 0 bases, leaving 3 bases of the junction unmatched. CDR3 length: 14 residues. CDR1 and CDR2 (germline): SGHKS, YYEKEE (reference sequence). The CDR3 coding sequence is TGTGCCAGCAGCTTGGGAAGGACAGGCTACGAGCAGTACGTC. Amino acid sequence: CASSLGRTGYEQYV.

The sample holds many counts of this clonotype. This chain joins TRBV6-1 and TRBJ2-3, with D uncertain. Germline CDR1 and CDR2: MNHNS and SASEGT. CDR3 size: 15 residues. The ends were cut back, 7 bases at V and 0 bases at J, with 14 bases in the middle. CDR3 in DNA: TGTGCCAGCAAAAAGGTAGCTACTAGCACAGATACGCAGTATTTT. Translated: CASKKVATSTDTQYF.

J is TRBJ2-5 and V is TRBV5-5, with 7 bases matching TRBD2. CDR1 and CDR2 (germline): SGHKS, YYEKEE (reference sequence). The CDR3 contains 15 residues. The V gene end was trimmed by 0 bases and the J gene end by 5 bases; junction bases not matched to a gene: 7. CDR3 protein: CASSLGGLVLETQYF. The CDR3 DNA reads TGTGCCAGCAGCTTGGGAGGACTAGTCTTGGAGACCCAGTACTTC.

CDR3 loop: CASSYSPGLAGGPSSYNEQFF. Written as DNA, the CDR3 is TGTGCCAGCAGTTACTCCCCGGGACTAGCGGGAGGGCCGAGCTCCTACAATGAGCAGTTCTTC. This chain uses TRBV6-2 or TRBV6-3 with TRBJ2-1, with 16 bases fitting TRBD2. The CDR3 sequence is 21 residues long. V dropped 0 bases and J dropped 0; count of bases not matched to a gene: 8. The germline V gene has CDR1 MNHEY and CDR2 SVGEGT.

In this sample, this clonotype turned up many times. J is TRBJ2-3 and V is TRBV5-1; 7 positions match TRBD1. Germline V gives CDR1 SGHRS, CDR2 YFSETQ. With 0 bases clipped from V and 4 bases from J, the junction kept 2 bases outside the gene matches. The CDR3 is 14 amino acids. The CDR3 DNA sequence: TGCGCCAGCAGCTTGGAGGGGGCGGCAGATACGCAGTATTTT. It encodes CASSLEGAADTQYF.

The table lists this clonotype with many counts. The rearrangement links TRBV12-3 or TRBV12-4 to TRBJ2-1; D may correspond to TRBD1 or TRBD2 (5 bases each). The CDR3 is 15 residues long. Trimming cost V 6 bases and J 2 bases, with 14 bases left between them. CDR3 sequence: CASRGGGSPYNEQFF. The CDR3 nucleotides are TGTGCCAGCAGGGGTGGGGGATCTCCCTACAATGAGCAGTTCTTC.

This clonotype has only a few counts. The CDR3 protein is CSVRTEKLFF. The CDR3 DNA is TGCAGCGTTCGGACGGAAAAACTGTTTTTT. This chain joins TRBV29-1 and TRBJ1-4; unclear D gene. The CDR3 loop spans 10 amino acids. Trimming took off 5 bases at V and 8 bases at J, with 6 bases between the two ends. Germline assignment: CDR1 SQVTM and CDR2 ANQGSEA.

This chain links TRBV2 with TRBJ2-1; D possibly corresponds to TRBD1 (6 bases). The ends were cut back, 3 bases at V and 3 bases at J, with 12 bases in the middle. Looked up from germline, CDR1 is SNHLY and CDR2 is FYNNEI. The CDR3 spans 15 residues. CDR3 coding DNA: TGTGCCAGCAGTGATGTTGGGGGCTTCTACAATGAGCAGTTCTTC. Protein sequence: CASSDVGGFYNEQFF.

This clonotype has ten or more counts. The rearrangement links TRBV9 to TRBJ2-3; no clear D. Germline values: CDR1 SGDLS, CDR2 YYNGEE. There are 16 residues in the CDR3. Deletions cut 1 base from V and 2 bases from J, with 14 bases between. The CDR3 DNA reads as TGTGCCAGCAGCGTATCGGGCATTGTCTCCACAGATACGCAGTATTTT. Translated, it gives CASSVSGIVSTDTQYF.

Many counts were recorded for this clonotype. This sequence joins TRBV6-1 and TRBJ2-5; 9 bases map to TRBD2. Germline CDR1 is MNHNS and CDR2 is SASEGT. J lost 0 bases, V lost 5 bases, and 1 base had no gene match. The CDR3 spans 14 residues. CDR3 region: CASSRLADQETQYF. In DNA, the CDR3 is TGTGCCAGCAGTCGACTAGCGGACCAAGAGACCCAGTACTTC.

This clonotype was seen only a few times. The V call is TRBV28, the J call TRBJ2-2; D remains ambiguous. V was trimmed by 5 bases and J by 3 bases, leaving 22 bases between them. This CDR3 is 18 amino acids long. Per germline, CDR1 MDHEN and CDR2 SYDVKM. The CDR3 DNA reads as TGTGCCAGCAGTGACCTTCCTCCGCTCTTCCTCGACACCGGGGAGCTGTTTTTT. This translates into CASSDLPPLFLDTGELFF.

This clonotype appeared many times. The chain links TRBV6-2 or TRBV6-3 to TRBJ2-1; TRBD2 matches at 9 bases. The CDR3 consists of 20 residues. CDR1 is MNHEY, CDR2 SVGEGT, per germline. J gave up 0 bases and V 4 bases, and 16 bases lay outside the gene matches. CDR3 sequence reads: CASSSPAWRGGYSSYNEQFF. The CDR3 bases are TGTGCCAGCAGTTCCCCTGCTTGGCGGGGGGGATACAGCTCCTACAATGAGCAGTTCTTC.